This T cell receptor (beta chain) was identified in a study of regulatory T cells in long-lasting Graves disease. This clonotype was picked up a small number of times. According to the study, TCR beta libraries were built with iRepertoire HTBI primers and CDR3-region Arm-PCR. TCRdb processed the multiplex PCR reads anew with MiXCR; each CDR3 protein has one entry. The sample has 350,000 to 500,000 distinct CDR3 sequences; 20% to 25% are singletons. Trimming stripped 9 bases from V and 6 bases from J, with 32 bases between. This CDR3 contains 19 residues. Germline CDR1 SNHLY, CDR2 FYNNEI. Time point reported: persistent/refractory GD, antithyroid drugs over 5 years with positive TRAb. PBMC-extracted RNA yielded the TCR library.

Here the sequenced sample was peripheral blood mononuclear cells (PBMCs), taken when the disease was refractory, from a patient treated with antithyroid drugs. The receptor comes from a female donor with Graves disease. The chain carries TRBV2 and TRBJ2-2, with D possibly called TRBD1 or TRBD2 (5 bases each). The CDR3 spells CAREFPSGTLGRGSGELFF. In nucleotides, the CDR3 is TGTGCCAGAGAATTCCCTTCCGGGACCCTCGGACGTGGGTCCGGGGAGCTGTTTTTT.